What follows describes a single TCR beta chain. As yet, its antigen is unknown. This entry is derived from a study of PD-1 blockade in classical Hodgkin lymphoma. Study summary: Patients were given intravenous nivolumab, 3 mg/kg, every 2 weeks. General study points: According to reports, newly diagnosed patients had lower baseline TCR diversity than healthy donors, and relapsed/refractory patients had lower baseline TCR diversity still.

The CDR3 is 12 residues long. V was trimmed by 6 bases and J by 9 bases, leaving 15 bases between them. Per germline, CDR1 SQVTM and CDR2 ANQGSEA. All the patients suffered relapse after autologous stem cell transplantation, and brentuximab vedotin exposure differed. Clones were sequenced by immunoSEQ multiplex PCR, and TCRdb holds only the in-frame ones, with some missing. Of approximately 70,000 clones in the sample, 90% to 95% are singletons; the top ten hold approximately 8.1%. Source: peripheral blood mononuclear cells (PBMCs), taken at baseline. The origin of this receptor is a human donor with classical Hodgkin lymphoma. The chain recombines TRBV29-1 with TRBJ2-1; D remains ambiguous. The CDR3 loop is CSVPLDPAEQFF. The DNA of the CDR3 is TGCAGCGTCCCCCTGGACCCGGCTGAGCAGTTCTTC.